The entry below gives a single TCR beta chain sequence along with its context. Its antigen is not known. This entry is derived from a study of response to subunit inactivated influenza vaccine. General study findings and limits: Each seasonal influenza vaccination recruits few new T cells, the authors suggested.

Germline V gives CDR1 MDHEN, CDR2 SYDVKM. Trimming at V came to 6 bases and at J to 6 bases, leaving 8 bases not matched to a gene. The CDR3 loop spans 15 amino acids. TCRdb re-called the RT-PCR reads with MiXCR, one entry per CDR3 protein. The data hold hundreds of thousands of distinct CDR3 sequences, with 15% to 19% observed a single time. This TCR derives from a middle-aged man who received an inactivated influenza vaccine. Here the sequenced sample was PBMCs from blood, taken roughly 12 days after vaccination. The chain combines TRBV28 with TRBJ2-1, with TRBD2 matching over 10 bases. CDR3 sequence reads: CASRTGTSVSNEQFF. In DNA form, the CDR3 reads TGTGCCAGCAGAACCGGGACTAGCGTGAGCAATGAGCAGTTCTTC.